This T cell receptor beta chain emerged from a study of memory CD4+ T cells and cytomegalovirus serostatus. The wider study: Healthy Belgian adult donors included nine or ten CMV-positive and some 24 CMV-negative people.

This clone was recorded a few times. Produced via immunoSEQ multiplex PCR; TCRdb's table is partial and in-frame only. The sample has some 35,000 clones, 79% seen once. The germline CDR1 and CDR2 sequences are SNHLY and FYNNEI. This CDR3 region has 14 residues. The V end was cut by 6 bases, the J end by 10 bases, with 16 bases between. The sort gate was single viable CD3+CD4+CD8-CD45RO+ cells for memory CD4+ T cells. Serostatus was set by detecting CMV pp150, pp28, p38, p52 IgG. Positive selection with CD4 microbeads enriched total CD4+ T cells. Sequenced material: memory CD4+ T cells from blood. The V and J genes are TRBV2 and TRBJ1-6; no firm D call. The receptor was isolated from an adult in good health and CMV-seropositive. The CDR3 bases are TGTGCCAGCAGCCTAGGCAGCCTGAGCTCACCCCTCCACTTT. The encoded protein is CASSLGSLSSPLHF.